These 7 T cell receptor beta chains were sequenced from one sample in a study of CD8 T cells in Susac syndrome. The RNA, about 0.45 to 1 ug, was put through reverse transcription using random hexamers. TCRdb itself ran the immunoSEQ multiplex PCR reads through MiXCR, one entry per CDR3 protein. The sample has fewer than 80,000 distinct CDR3 sequences, 95% seen once. Source material: CD8+ T cells from PBMCs. These receptors were taken from a human donor in good health.

V gene TRBV5-4 combines with J gene TRBJ2-5; 10 bases are shared with TRBD1. The germline V gene has CDR1 SGHNT and CDR2 YYREEE (reference sequence). The V segment lost 3 bases and the J segment 1 base; nucleotides outside the gene matches: 3. The CDR3 covers 15 residues. In nucleotides, the CDR3 is TGTGCCAGCAGCTGGGGACAGGGGACCCAAGAGACCCAGTACTTC. Translation: CASSWGQGTQETQYF.

The rearrangement uses TRBV20-1 and TRBJ2-7; weak D call: TRBD1 (5 bases). The CDR3 is 15 amino acids. Per germline, CDR1 DFQATT and CDR2 SNEGSKA (reference sequence). The V end was cut by 0 bases, the J end by 3 bases, with 15 bases between. CDR3 region: CSARDRQGWDYEQYF. CDR3 nucleotides: TGCAGTGCTAGAGATCGGCAGGGTTGGGACTACGAGCAGTACTTC.

The rearrangement links TRBV5-1 to TRBJ1-1, with D tentatively TRBD1 (5 bases). The CDR3 extends over 13 amino acids. In germline, CDR1 is SGHRS, CDR2 YFSETQ. Trimming cost V 5 bases and J 7 bases, with 15 bases left between them. The CDR3 nucleotides are TGCGCCAGCAGTCTGGATGGGCAGGGTGAAGCTTTCTTT. Protein: CASSLDGQGEAFF.

This sequence joins TRBV13 and TRBJ1-2; 7 nucleotides match TRBD1. The CDR3 extends over 14 amino acids. V gave up 5 bases and J gave up 4 bases; unmatched junction bases: 7. Germline CDR1 and CDR2: PRHDT and FYEKMQ (reference sequence). The CDR3 coding sequence is TGTGCCAGCAGCACAGGGACAGACTTCTATGGCTACACCTTC. The encoded protein is CASSTGTDFYGYTF. Full variable domain (outside the CDR3, taken from reference TRBV13 and TRBJ1-2): AAGVIQSPRHLIKEKRETATLKCYPIPRHDTVYWYQQGPGQDPQFLISFYEKMQSDKGSIPDRFSAQQFSDYHSELNMSSLELGDSALYFCASSTGTDFYGYTFGSGTRLTVV.

This chain joins TRBV29-1 and TRBJ2-1; 9 nucleotides line up with TRBD2. Germline V lookup: CDR1 SQVTM, CDR2 ANQGSEA. The CDR3 is 14 residues long. The junction had 6 bases not matched to a gene; V was cut back by 6 bases and J by 3 bases. DNA of the CDR3: TGCAGCGTACGGACTAGCGCCAGCTACAATGAGCAGTTCTTC. This gives the protein CSVRTSASYNEQFF.

V usage is TRBV5-1 and J usage is TRBJ2-3; the match to TRBD2 covers 7 bases. CDR3 length equals 15 residues. V trimming: 2 bases; J trimming: 1 base; junction bases outside the gene matches: 4. Germline assignment: CDR1 SGHRS and CDR2 YFSETQ. The CDR3, as DNA: TGCGCCAGCAGCTTAGCGGGGTTCGGCACAGATACGCAGTATTTT. It encodes CASSLAGFGTDTQYF.

The chain is built from TRBV9 and TRBJ2-2, with a weak D call TRBD1 (5 bases). This CDR3 is 14 amino acids long. V dropped 1 base and J dropped 3 bases, with 7 bases sitting between them. Germline CDR1 SGDLS, CDR2 YYNGEE. CDR3 sequence reads: CASSVPGHTGELFF. The CDR3 DNA follows: TGTGCCAGCAGCGTACCAGGGCACACCGGGGAGCTGTTTTTT.